Below, 5 T cell receptor beta chains from the same sample are listed, as sequenced in a study of blood T cell repertoires in COVID-19. Assay used: immunoSEQ multiplex PCR; TCRdb lists only in-frame clones, some missing. The sample consists of about 33,000 clones, about 85% of them appearing once. The sample comprised peripheral blood. Receptor source: a human donor in a cohort sampled during active COVID-19.

This chain uses TRBV7-9 with TRBJ2-2, with 8 nucleotides matching TRBD1. V lost 5 bases and J lost 10; bases outside the gene matches: 15. The germline gives CDR1 SEHNR, CDR2 FQNEAQ (reference sequence). The CDR3 is 16 amino acids. In DNA, the CDR3 is TGTGCCAGCAGCCCCTTGACAGGACAGGGTGAAGTGGAGCTGTTTTTT. Translating it yields CASSPLTGQGEVELFF.

CDR3 in amino acids: CASSIGGSGNTIYF. The DNA for the CDR3 is TGTGCCAGTAGTATAGGCGGTTCTGGAAACACCATATATTTT. The chain has TRBV19 and TRBJ1-3; no clear D. CDR3 size: 14 residues. Germline lookup yields CDR1 LNHDA and CDR2 SQIVND (reference sequence). Trimming took off 1 base at V and 1 base at J, with 5 bases between the two ends.

This clone has a single count. The chain links TRBV2 to TRBJ2-1; 7 bases fit TRBD2. The CDR3 is 14 residues long. The germline CDR1 and CDR2 sequences are SNHLY and FYNNEI. Trimming at V came to 6 bases and at J to 1 base, leaving 3 bases not matched to a gene. The CDR3 bases are TGTGCCAGCAGGGCGGGAGTGTCCTACAATGAGCAGTTCTTC. It specifies CASRAGVSYNEQFF.

This chain links TRBV19 with TRBJ1-5; D is perhaps TRBD1 (5 bases). V was shortened by 3 bases and J by 2 bases, with 14 bases between the two germline ends. This CDR3 spans 16 amino acids. Germline values: CDR1 LNHDA, CDR2 SQIVND (reference sequence). The CDR3 spells CASSIALSGGNQPQHF. The CDR3 DNA sequence: TGTGCCAGTAGTATCGCATTGTCGGGGGGCAATCAGCCCCAGCATTTT.

The V gene is TRBV7-2, the J gene TRBJ2-7, with a possible D match to TRBD2 (6 bases). Germline CDR1 is SGHTA and CDR2 is FQGNSA. Trimming pared 4 bases from V and 2 bases from J, leaving 15 bases between. The length of the CDR3 is 15 residues. The chain's CDR3 is CASSSRRREPYEQYF. CDR3 in DNA: TGTGCCAGCAGCTCCCGCAGGAGGGAGCCCTACGAGCAGTACTTC.